This is a list of T cell receptor beta chains from one sample in a study of shared clonotypes between healthy human individuals. Sequenced by immunoSEQ multiplex PCR; TCRdb stores in-frame clones only, minus some. The data hold some 680,000 clones, with 73% observed a single time. Specimen: memory CD4+ T cells sorted from blood. Every receptor here comes from a woman younger than 45 in good health. CDR3s include the opening cysteine and the closing phenylalanine or tryptophan. A D gene is named only where the DNA matches it firmly. Not all rows give a size; the values are once, few, many and, for expanded clones, a class.

clone_size	j_call	d_call	v_call	cdr3_aa	cdr3_nt
NA	TRBJ2-4	NA	TRBV28	CASNGGGNKNIQYF	TGTGCCAGCAACGGAGGGGGGAACAAAAACATTCAGTACTTC
NA	TRBJ2-3	TRBD2	TRBV2	CASSPVSGRWGGSTDTQYF	TGTGCCAGCAGTCCTGTGAGCGGGAGGTGGGGCGGTAGCACAGATACGCAGTATTTT
NA	TRBJ2-7	NA	TRBV5-4	CASSSEGEQYF	TGTGCCAGCAGCTCTGAGGGGGAGCAGTACTTC
NA	TRBJ1-3	NA	TRBV25-1	CASSEEGGGNTIYF	TGTGCCAGCAGTGAAGAGGGAGGTGGAAACACCATATATTTT
NA	TRBJ2-6	NA	TRBV15	CATSRDGQLSGANVLTF	TGTGCCACCAGCAGAGATGGACAACTCTCTGGGGCCAACGTCCTGACTTTC
NA	TRBJ1-1	NA	TRBV4-1	CASSQFGGGPQGKGEAFF	TGCGCCAGCAGCCAATTTGGGGGGGGGCCCCAGGGTAAGGGTGAAGCTTTCTTT
few	TRBJ2-7	TRBD1	TRBV7-8	CASSSKTGSYEQYF	TGTGCCAGCAGCTCAAAGACAGGGTCCTACGAGCAGTACTTC
NA	TRBJ1-5	NA	TRBV28	CASSLRGGQPQHF	TGTGCCAGCAGTTTACGGGGAGGCCAGCCCCAGCATTTT
NA	TRBJ2-7	NA	TRBV5-1	CASSFVGGEEYEQYF	TGCGCCAGCAGCTTCGTAGGCGGGGAGGAGTACGAGCAGTACTTC
NA	TRBJ2-5	TRBD2	TRBV7-8	CASSLSMGGSLYF	TGTGCCAGCAGCTTATCGATGGGCGGGAGTCTGTACTTC
NA	TRBJ2-2	NA	TRBV6-4	CASSDSEILGTGELFF	TGTGCCAGCAGTGACTCTGAGATTCTAGGCACCGGGGAGCTGTTTTTT
NA	TRBJ2-1	TRBD2	TRBV5-1	CASSSVPSGRHNEQFF	TGCGCCAGCAGCTCGGTTCCTAGCGGGAGACACAATGAGCAGTTCTTC
NA	TRBJ1-2	NA	TRBV30	CAWHQGTYGYTF	TGTGCCTGGCACCAGGGAACCTACGGCTACACCTTC
NA	TRBJ2-5	NA	TRBV5-6	CASSVSGGRTQYF	TGTGCCAGCAGCGTAAGTGGCGGTCGGACCCAGTACTTC
NA	TRBJ1-1	NA	TRBV7-9	CASSGPQGTEAFF	TGTGCCAGCAGCGGCCCTCAGGGTACTGAAGCTTTCTTT
NA	TRBJ1-3	NA	TRBV28	CASSLSGNTIYF	TGTGCCAGCAGTCTATCTGGAAACACCATATATTTT
NA	TRBJ2-1	NA	TRBV27	CASSGQNNEQFF	TGTGCCAGCAGTGGGCAAAACAATGAGCAGTTCTTC
NA	TRBJ1-5	NA	TRBV11-3	CASSLAAGVSNQPQHF	TGTGCCAGCAGCTTAGCTGCCGGGGTTAGCAATCAGCCCCAGCATTTT
many	TRBJ2-4	NA	TRBV30	CAWMKEELAKNIQYF	TGTGCCTGGATGAAGGAAGAACTAGCCAAAAACATTCAGTACTTC
NA	TRBJ2-7	NA	TRBV6-1	CASSGLSALEQYF	TGTGCCAGCAGTGGCTTGAGCGCCCTCGAGCAGTACTTC